This T cell receptor (beta chain) originates from a study of PD-L1 blockade in urothelial cancer. Background on the study: At 3 weeks after treatment start (second dose) and again at 6 weeks, blood was analyzed.

There are 11 residues in the CDR3. Germline V CDR1 and CDR2: LNHDA, SQIVND (reference sequence). With 10 bases removed from V and 4 bases from J, the gap between germline ends came to 8 bases. Clones were sequenced by immunoSEQ multiplex PCR, and TCRdb holds only the in-frame ones, with some missing. Of roughly 36,000 clones in the sample, around 89% were seen once. The material sequenced was PBMCs, taken around atezolizumab (anti-PD-L1) treatment. V is TRBV19 and J is TRBJ1-3; a weak D match, TRBD1 (5 bases). The TCR sequence derives from a man aged 55-75 years with urothelial cancer. Here the CDR3 reads CATGGGNTIYF. The CDR3 DNA reads as TGTGCCACCGGGGGGGGAAACACCATATATTTT.